Shown below are 30 T cell receptor beta chains from a single sample sequenced in a study of blood T cell repertoires in COVID-19. Sequenced by immunoSEQ multiplex PCR; TCRdb stores in-frame clones only, minus some. The table shows fewer than 250,000 clones, with about nine tenths occurring only once. Sequenced input: peripheral blood. The receptor set was obtained from a man aged 25 to 40 with COVID-19, enrolled during active disease.

The V and J genes are TRBV4-2 and TRBJ1-4; perhaps TRBD1 as D (5 bases). The germline V gene has CDR1 LGHNA and CDR2 YNFKEQ. V lost 0 bases to trimming and J lost 7 bases, with 15 bases between them. There are 16 residues in the CDR3. CDR3 coding DNA: TGTGCCAGCAGCCAAGAAAAGTGGGTAGGGGCTGAAAAACTGTTTTTT. This translates into CASSQEKWVGAEKLFF.

The rearrangement uses TRBV24-1 and TRBJ1-2, with D possibly TRBD1 on 6 matching bases. From germline, CDR1 is KGHDR and CDR2 SFDVKD. The CDR3 extends over 17 amino acids. V lost 2 bases and J 4 bases, leaving 19 bases between the germline ends. The CDR3 protein is CATSDSGDLQGGYGYTF. Written as DNA, the CDR3 is TGTGCCACCAGTGATTCTGGAGACCTACAAGGGGGCTATGGCTACACCTTC.

This clone was seen a handful of times. The rearrangement joins TRBV6-2 or TRBV6-3 to TRBJ1-3; 9 bases map to TRBD1. Trimming took 5 bases from V and 0 from J; bases not matched to a gene: 5. This CDR3 has 16 amino acids. Germline V CDR1 and CDR2: MNHEY, SVGEGT. The CDR3 DNA sequence: TGTGCCAGCAGTGCGGACAGGGGCGCCTCTGGAAACACCATATATTTT. Amino acid sequence: CASSADRGASGNTIYF.

The gene calls are TRBV6-6 and TRBJ1-2; 9 bases are a match to TRBD1. The length of the CDR3 is 15 residues. V lost 7 bases and J lost 12; bases outside the gene matches: 18. CDR1 and CDR2 (germline): MNHNY, SVGAGI (reference sequence). CDR3: CASTISQGQGAENTF. The CDR3 DNA reads as TGTGCCAGCACTATATCGCAGGGACAGGGAGCTGAGAACACCTTC.

This clone was detected only once. The chain joins TRBV29-1 to TRBJ2-1, with 8 positions matching TRBD1. This CDR3 spans 15 amino acids. The germline V gene encodes CDR1 SQVTM and CDR2 ANQGSEA. V shed 3 bases and J 1 base; nucleotides not matched to a gene: 5. The DNA of the CDR3 is TGCAGCGTTGACCAGGGGGCAAGGTCCTACAATGAGCAGTTCTTC. Amino acids: CSVDQGARSYNEQFF.

V is TRBV5-1 and J is TRBJ2-7; 7 bases align to TRBD2. This CDR3 contains 14 residues. Germline-derived CDR1 and CDR2 are SGHRS and YFSETQ. V was clipped by 4 bases and J by 2 bases; unmatched bases: 6. The CDR3 protein is CASSGGGETYEQYF. For the CDR3, the DNA is TGCGCCAGCAGCGGCGGGGGTGAGACCTACGAGCAGTACTTC.

This rearrangement joins TRBV7-7 to TRBJ2-2; maybe TRBD2 (5 bases). V gave up 5 bases and J gave up 3 bases, with 13 bases separating them. The CDR3 runs 15 residues. The V gene's germline CDR1 is SSHAT and CDR2 FNYEAQ (reference sequence). CDR3 bases: TGTGCCAGCAGCCGTAACACCGGGGACACCGGGGAGCTGTTTTTT. Its translation: CASSRNTGDTGELFF.

The genes are TRBV11-2 and TRBJ1-4; the D gene is possibly TRBD1 (5 bases). Trimming removed 4 bases at V and 10 bases at J, with 16 bases between. In germline, CDR1 is SGHAT, CDR2 FQNNGV. The CDR3 is 14 amino acids. The CDR3 DNA reads TGTGCCAGCAGCTCAGACACCGGGGGAGGAAAACTGTTTTTT. Protein: CASSSDTGGGKLFF. Complete variable domain (other parts from reference TRBV11-2 and TRBJ1-4): EAGVAQSPRYKIIEKRQSVAFWCNPISGHATLYWYQQILGQGPKLLIQFQNNGVVDDSQLPKDRFSAERLKGVDSTLKIQPAKLEDSAVYLCASSSDTGGGKLFFGSGTQLSVL.

On this clone: Other DNA sequences in this specimen translate into the identical CDR3. This rearrangement joins TRBV6-5 to TRBJ2-7, with D unresolved. Trimming cost V 6 bases and J 3 bases, with 6 bases left between them. The germline V gene encodes CDR1 MNHEY and CDR2 SVGAGI. This CDR3 has 11 amino acids. DNA of the CDR3: TGTGCCAGCAGCACGGGCTACGAGCAGTACTTC. This encodes CASSTGYEQYF.

The chain combines TRBV5-1 with TRBJ1-2; D unresolved. Germline assignment: CDR1 SGHRS and CDR2 YFSETQ. The length of the CDR3 is 12 residues. The V and J ends lost 4 bases and 4 bases respectively, with 8 bases between them. CDR3: CASSEATYGYTF. The CDR3 DNA is TGCGCCAGCAGCGAAGCAACCTATGGCTACACCTTC.

The chain recombines TRBV28 with TRBJ1-2; 7 nucleotides agree with TRBD1. The CDR3 is 14 residues long. Germline lookup yields CDR1 MDHEN and CDR2 SYDVKM. J lost 8 bases, V lost 2 bases, and 8 bases had no gene match. CDR3 nucleotide sequence: TGTGCCAGCAGTTTACGGGTCCCAGGGGGGGGCTACACCTTC. This encodes CASSLRVPGGGYTF.

The chain links TRBV7-9 to TRBJ1-2; D is perhaps TRBD1 (5 bases). CDR1 is SEHNR and CDR2 is FQNEAQ in the germline V gene (reference sequence). The V gene lost 1 base and the J gene lost 5 bases, with 17 bases spanning the gap. The CDR3 runs 16 residues. CDR3 in amino acids: CASSLVSGKVPYGYTF. The CDR3, as DNA: TGTGCCAGCAGCTTAGTGTCAGGGAAAGTCCCTTATGGCTACACCTTC.

This chain connects TRBV5-4 to TRBJ2-6, with TRBD1 matching 7 bases. Losses at the gene ends were 5 bases for V and 1 base for J; bases not matched to a gene: 12. Germline-derived CDR1 and CDR2 are SGHNT and YYREEE (reference sequence). The CDR3 is 18 amino acids. As DNA, the CDR3 is TGTGCCAGCAGTTCAACACCGGGACAGTTATCTGGGGCCAACGTCCTGACTTTC. This translates into CASSSTPGQLSGANVLTF.

The chain uses TRBV5-1 and TRBJ2-5; D is undetermined. Germline V gene data show CDR1 as SGHRS and CDR2 as YFSETQ. The CDR3 runs 14 residues. Between the trimmed V and J ends, which lost 1 base and 2 bases, there was a span of 9 bases. DNA of the CDR3: TGCGCCAGCAGCTTGAACTCGCATCAAGAGACCCAGTACTTC. Encoded protein: CASSLNSHQETQYF.

This chain joins TRBV7-3 and TRBJ2-2, with 12 bases that match TRBD2. Germline loops: CDR1 SGHTA, CDR2 FQGTGA. V gave up 6 bases and J gave up 4 bases; unmatched junction bases: 6. The CDR3 runs to 16 residues. CDR3 amino acids: CASRKPGLAGTGELFF. The CDR3 DNA reads as TGTGCCAGCAGGAAACCGGGACTAGCGGGCACCGGGGAGCTGTTTTTT.

The chain uses TRBV11-2 and TRBJ2-2, with TRBD2 identical over 10 bases. V was clipped by 5 bases and J by 6 bases; unmatched bases: 15. There are 18 residues in the CDR3. Germline CDR1 and CDR2: SGHAT and FQNNGV. CDR3 bases: TGTGCCAGCAGCCGCCGGAGCGGGGGGGCCATGAGGCCCGGGGAGCTGTTTTTT. It specifies CASSRRSGGAMRPGELFF.

The rearrangement links TRBV6-5 to TRBJ1-1, with TRBD1 as a possible D gene (5 bases). The CDR3 consists of 13 residues. Looked up from germline, CDR1 is MNHEY and CDR2 is SVGAGI. With 11 bases removed from V and 0 bases from J, the gap between germline ends came to 13 bases. The CDR3 nucleotides are TGTGCCGCGGGGGTTGCGATGAACACTGAAGCTTTCTTT. This codes for CAAGVAMNTEAFF.

The genes are TRBV5-4 and TRBJ2-5, with D possibly TRBD1 on 6 matching bases. Trimming pared 4 bases from V and 2 bases from J, leaving 15 bases between. Germline CDR1 and CDR2: SGHNT and YYREEE (reference sequence). The CDR3 spans 15 residues. Here the CDR3 DNA reads TGTGCCAGCAGCCGGGACCAGGGGTGGCAAGAGACCCAGTACTTC. Protein product: CASSRDQGWQETQYF.

The CDR3 reads CAWSVGYRAPNTEAFF. The CDR3 nucleotides read TGTGCCTGGAGTGTAGGATACAGGGCCCCGAACACTGAAGCTTTCTTT. The V call is TRBV30, the J call TRBJ1-1; D is perhaps TRBD1 (6 bases). This CDR3 region has 16 residues. With 0 bases removed from V and 1 base from J, the gap between germline ends came to 15 bases. Germline V gene lookup returns CDR1 GTSNPN and CDR2 SVGIG (reference sequence).

CDR3 sequence reads: CASSSGQGGDLAKNIQYF. DNA of the CDR3: TGTGCCAGCAGTTCTGGACAGGGGGGGGATCTAGCCAAAAACATTCAGTACTTC. The chain links TRBV28 to TRBJ2-4; 10 positions agree with TRBD1. Germline CDR1 is MDHEN and CDR2 is SYDVKM. CDR3 length: 18 amino acids. Trimming removed 4 bases from V and 0 bases from J; junction bases left unmatched: 9.

The CDR3 DNA sequence: TGTGCCAGCTCTATGCGGAACACTGAAGCTTTCTTT. Its protein is CASSMRNTEAFF. J is TRBJ1-1 and V is TRBV5-4; D remains ambiguous. Per germline, CDR1 SGHNT and CDR2 YYREEE (reference sequence). V lost 7 bases and J 1 base, leaving 8 bases between the germline ends. The CDR3 is 12 residues long.

This chain links TRBV3-1 (or the pseudogene TRBV3-2) with TRBJ1-5, with D possibly TRBD1 on 6 matching bases. This CDR3 has 14 residues. V was cut by 4 bases and J by 1 base, with 8 bases left in between. Germline CDR1 reads LGHDT; CDR2 reads YNNKEL (reference sequence). The CDR3 spells CASSLGQSNQPQHF. CDR3 sequence (DNA): TGTGCCAGCAGCCTCGGACAGAGCAATCAGCCCCAGCATTTT.

The chain recombines TRBV10-3 with TRBJ1-5, with 7 bases matching TRBD1. The CDR3 runs 15 residues. J was trimmed by 5 bases and V by 6 bases; bases with no gene match: 10. Germline loops: CDR1 ENHRY, CDR2 SYGVKD. The CDR3 spells CAISSLGGSDQPQHF. In DNA, the CDR3 is TGTGCCATCAGCAGTCTAGGGGGCTCAGATCAGCCCCAGCATTTT.

This chain links TRBV20-1 with TRBJ2-6; maybe TRBD2 (7 bases). This CDR3 comprises 16 residues. Germline CDR1 DFQATT, CDR2 SNEGSKA (reference sequence). Trimming cost V 3 bases and J 1 base, with 13 bases left between them. CDR3 coding DNA: TGCAGTGCTAGTTTACAGGGACTATCTGGGGCCAACGTCCTGACTTTC. Translating it yields CSASLQGLSGANVLTF.

This clone was found a few times. This rearrangement joins TRBV30 to TRBJ1-4; D gene uncertain. The CDR3 sequence is 14 residues long. V lost 3 bases and J lost 6, with 14 bases in between. Germline V CDR1 and CDR2: GTSNPN, SVGIG (reference sequence). CDR3 protein: CAWSSLWEDEKLFF. The CDR3 bases are TGTGCCTGGAGCTCGCTCTGGGAGGATGAAAAACTGTTTTTT.

The chain links TRBV7-2 to TRBJ1-5; D is undetermined. Trimming stripped 2 bases from V and 0 bases from J, with 20 bases between. The V gene's germline CDR1 is SGHTA and CDR2 FQGNSA. The CDR3 has 19 residues. CDR3 amino acids: CASSLIWSDTPYSNQPQHF. DNA for the CDR3: TGTGCCAGCAGCTTAATTTGGTCCGACACGCCGTATAGCAATCAGCCCCAGCATTTT.

This sequence joins TRBV24-1 and TRBJ2-7, with D perhaps matching TRBD1 (6 bases). V was clipped by 1 base and J by 4 bases, with 13 bases between them. There are 15 residues in the CDR3. Germline V gives CDR1 KGHDR, CDR2 SFDVKD. The CDR3 region is CATSDFGDIGYEQYF. The CDR3 DNA is TGTGCCACCAGTGATTTCGGGGACATCGGTTACGAGCAGTACTTC.

V is TRBV29-1 and J is TRBJ1-1; 11 nucleotides line up with TRBD1. This CDR3 region has 13 residues. The J segment lost 4 bases and the V segment lost 7 bases, leaving 5 bases of the junction unmatched. The V gene's germline CDR1 is SQVTM and CDR2 ANQGSEA. The CDR3 coding sequence is TGCAGCGCCGGACAGGGGGCGAGCACTGAAGCTTTCTTT. It encodes CSAGQGASTEAFF.

This sequence joins TRBV6-5 and TRBJ1-5, with D maybe TRBD1 (6 bases). Trimming removed 6 bases from V and 5 bases from J, with 17 bases in between. CDR3 size: 15 residues. The V gene's germline CDR1 is MNHEY and CDR2 SVGAGI. The CDR3 DNA follows: TGTGCCAGCAGGGTTACAGGGAATCCGTATCAGCCCCAGCATTTT. Encoded protein: CASRVTGNPYQPQHF.

The rearrangement joins TRBV7-2 to TRBJ2-4; 9 nucleotides line up with TRBD2. The V and J ends lost 3 bases and 1 base, in that order; junction bases with no gene match: 4. The CDR3 runs 16 residues. In germline, CDR1 is SGHTA, CDR2 FQGNSA. CDR3 bases: TGTGCCAGCAGCTTTCTAGCGGGGAGCGCCAAAAACATTCAGTACTTC. The encoded protein is CASSFLAGSAKNIQYF. Full variable domain (outside the CDR3, taken from reference TRBV7-2 and TRBJ2-4): GAGVSQSPSNKVTEKGKDVELRCDPISGHTALYWYRQSLGQGLEFLIYFQGNSAPDKSGLPSDRFSAERTGGSVSTLTIQRTQQEDSAVYLCASSFLAGSAKNIQYFGAGTRLSVL.